A selection of T cell receptor beta chains follows, all from one sample in a study of control samples from healthy donors and cancer patients. Here immunoSEQ multiplex PCR was the method, and the copy in TCRdb shows in-frame clones only, minus some. The table lists around 130,000 clones, 90% of them singletons. Sequencing input: blood. These TCRs come from a man in his late teens or twenties in good health. CDR3s include the opening cysteine and the closing phenylalanine or tryptophan. The D gene is left open where the match is weak. Size is omitted from some rows. Given values are once, few, many or a class for expanded clones.

j_gene,v_gene,d_gene,abundance,CDR3nt,CDR3aa
TRBJ1-2,TRBV27,-,-,TGTGCCAGCAGTTTCGCAGGAAACTATGGCTACACCTTC,CASSFAGNYGYTF
TRBJ2-6,TRBV5-4,-,-,TGTGCCAGCAGCGTAGACAGCTCTGGGGCCAACGTCCTGACTTTC,CASSVDSSGANVLTF
TRBJ1-2,TRBV7-9,-,-,TGTGCCAGCAGCACCTTCATGGATGGCTACACCTTC,CASSTFMDGYTF
TRBJ2-3,TRBV30,-,once,TGTGCCTGGAGTGTGGGAATAGCCACAGATACGCAGTATTTT,CAWSVGIATDTQYF
TRBJ1-5,TRBV28,-,-,TGTGCCAGCAGTTTTACATTAGTTGGAGGTCAGCCCCAGCATTTT,CASSFTLVGGQPQHF
TRBJ2-3,TRBV30,-,once,TGTGCCTGGAGTGACCGCACAGATACGCAGTATTTT,CAWSDRTDTQYF
TRBJ2-1,TRBV12-3/TRBV12-4,-,-,TGTGCCAGCAGTCCATCCGGGAGCAATGAGCAGTTCTTC,CASSPSGSNEQFF
TRBJ2-1,TRBV19,TRBD1,once,TGTGCCAGTAGTATTGGGTCGGCCACAGGGGGATTTCGCGATGAGCAGTTCTTC,CASSIGSATGGFRDEQFF
TRBJ1-6,TRBV19,TRBD1,few,TGTGCCAGTAGTGACAGGGATAATTCACCCCTCCACTTT,CASSDRDNSPLHF
TRBJ2-7,TRBV28,TRBD1,-,TGTGCCAGCACCCAGGGGGCTGCTCTGGGGGACGAGCAGTACTTC,CASTQGAALGDEQYF
TRBJ1-4,TRBV6-5,TRBD1,-,TGTGCCAGCAATGGACAGGGACGGGAAAAACTGTTTTTT,CASNGQGREKLFF
TRBJ2-2,TRBV18,-,-,TGTGCCAGCTCACCAAACGAACCGAACACCGGGGAGCTGTTTTTT,CASSPNEPNTGELFF
TRBJ1-5,TRBV5-6,-,once,TGTGCCAGCAGCTTTACGGGAAATCAGCCCCAGCATTTT,CASSFTGNQPQHF
TRBJ2-1,TRBV7-3,TRBD2,-,TGTGCCAGCAGCTTAACAGGACTAGCGGGAGGGCGGGGCAATGAGCAGTTCTTC,CASSLTGLAGGRGNEQFF
TRBJ1-5,TRBV4-1,-,-,TGCGCCAGCACCCCCGGGATGGGAAGCAATCAGCCCCAGCATTTT,CASTPGMGSNQPQHF
TRBJ2-3,TRBV30,-,-,TGTGCCTGGAGTGTGGGGTTGGGGGAGACAGATACGCAGTATTTT,CAWSVGLGETDTQYF
TRBJ2-1,TRBV2,-,-,TGTGCCAGCAGTGAAGTAGCTACGGGGCAGGGGAGTAATGAGCAGTTCTTC,CASSEVATGQGSNEQFF
TRBJ2-5,TRBV18,TRBD2,-,TGTGCCAGCTCACCCGGACTAGCCCAAGAGACCCAGTACTTC,CASSPGLAQETQYF
TRBJ2-3,TRBV9,TRBD2,-,TGTGCCAGCAGCGTAGGGGTTAGCGGGGTAACTAGCACAGATACGCAGTATTTT,CASSVGVSGVTSTDTQYF
TRBJ1-1,TRBV6-5,-,few,TGTGCCAGCAGTTACTCGGGGGCGCGGGGCACTGAAGCTTTCTTT,CASSYSGARGTEAFF
TRBJ2-1,TRBV19,-,once,TGTGCCAGTAGTCTGGAATACAATGAGCAGTTCTTC,CASSLEYNEQFF
TRBJ1-4,TRBV19,-,-,TGTGCCAGTATCGACGGGGGTTCTAATGAAAAACTGTTTTTT,CASIDGGSNEKLFF
TRBJ1-2,TRBV6-5,TRBD1,-,TGTGCCAGCAGTTCCCTAGGGACAGCCTATGGCTACACCTTC,CASSSLGTAYGYTF
TRBJ2-5,TRBV11-2,TRBD1,-,TGTGCCAGCAGCCCAAACTACAGGGGCGAGTACTTC,CASSPNYRGEYF
TRBJ1-1,TRBV10-2,-,-,TGCGCCAGCAGTGAGTTGAACACTGAAGCTTTCTTT,CASSELNTEAFF
TRBJ2-1,TRBV20-1,-,-,TGCAGTTCCCGGGGTAACAATGAGCAGTTCTTC,CSSRGNNEQFF
TRBJ2-1,TRBV28,TRBD1,-,TGTGCCGCTACAGGGGGCGCGTACAATGAGCAGTTCTTC,CAATGGAYNEQFF
TRBJ2-4,TRBV6-1,-,-,TGTGCCAGCAGTGAACTTGGGCAGGGTATGGCAAAAGGGGATCAGTACTTC,CASSELGQGMAKGDQYF
TRBJ1-1,TRBV4-3,-,once,TGCGCCAGCAGCCAAGACAACACTGAAGCTTTCTTT,CASSQDNTEAFF
TRBJ1-3,TRBV23-1,-,-,TGCGCCAGCAGCTGCCGACCGGGGAACACCATATATTTT,CASSCRPGNTIYF
TRBJ2-7,TRBV2,-,-,TGTGCCAGCAGTGATCCGGGGACGAACTACGAGCAGTACTTC,CASSDPGTNYEQYF
TRBJ2-2,TRBV27,-,once,TGTGCCAGCAGTGGATTATCCCCGGCCGGGCGGAACACCGGGGAGCTGTTTTTT,CASSGLSPAGRNTGELFF
TRBJ2-1,TRBV5-1,-,-,TGCGCCAGCAGCTTAGAGGGTTGGGGGGCTAGCGCCTACAATGAGCAGTTCTTC,CASSLEGWGASAYNEQFF
TRBJ2-1,TRBV28,-,-,TGTGCCAGCAGTTTTGGCAACAATGAGCAGTTCTTC,CASSFGNNEQFF
TRBJ2-5,TRBV5-1,-,-,TGCGCCAGCAGCTCTCAAGAGACCCAGTACTTC,CASSSQETQYF
TRBJ1-1,TRBV6-2/TRBV6-3,-,once,TGTGCCAGCAGTTACGGGGGGGCTGACACTGAAGCTTTCTTT,CASSYGGADTEAFF
TRBJ1-4,TRBV7-2,-,-,TGTGCCAGCAGCAAGGCAGGGCTTGGGAAACTGTTTTTT,CASSKAGLGKLFF
TRBJ2-1,TRBV4-3,-,-,TGCGCCAGCAGCCAAGCCGGTAATGAGCAGTTCTTC,CASSQAGNEQFF
TRBJ2-1,TRBV12-5,-,-,TGTGCTAGTGGTGACCGGGGTGGCAGACTAGGAAAGCAGTTCTTC,CASGDRGGRLGKQFF
TRBJ1-1,TRBV2,TRBD1,-,TGTGCCAGCAGGCCTACAGGGGGCTATGAAGCTTTCTTT,CASRPTGGYEAFF
TRBJ2-1,TRBV5-1,-,-,TGCGCCAGCAGCTTGGTTCTCGGGGGAAACAATGAGCAGTTCTTC,CASSLVLGGNNEQFF
TRBJ2-5,TRBV11-2,-,-,TGTGCCAGCAGCTTAGATGGCCCCCGAGAGACCCAGTACTTC,CASSLDGPRETQYF
TRBJ2-5,TRBV10-1,-,-,TGCGCCAGCAGTGAGGGCGGACCCGTAGAGACCCAGTACTTC,CASSEGGPVETQYF
TRBJ2-7,TRBV6-5,TRBD2,-,TGTGCCAGCAGTAGCACGGGGGGCTACGAGCAGTACTTC,CASSSTGGYEQYF
TRBJ1-3,TRBV5-1,TRBD1,-,TGCGCCAGCAGCACACACAGGGGGCCCGGAAACACCATATATTTT,CASSTHRGPGNTIYF
TRBJ2-3,TRBV7-3,-,-,TGTGCCAGCAGCTTACTAGATTCAGATACGCAGTATTTT,CASSLLDSDTQYF
TRBJ1-2,TRBV3-1/TRBV3-2,-,-,TGTGCCAGCAGCCAAGGTTCGGCCGCGGGGGGCTACACCTTC,CASSQGSAAGGYTF
TRBJ2-5,TRBV13,-,-,TGTGCCAGCAGCTTAGGGTCAGGGGTAGGCGAGACCCAGTACTTC,CASSLGSGVGETQYF
TRBJ1-1,TRBV6-5,-,once,TGTGCCAGCAGTACGACAGTGAACACTGAAGCTTTCTTT,CASSTTVNTEAFF
TRBJ1-2,TRBV24-1,-,-,TGTGCCACCAGTGATACCAGGACCAACTATGGCTACACCTTC,CATSDTRTNYGYTF
TRBJ1-2,TRBV5-5,TRBD1,few,TGTGCCAGCACCCCGGGACAGGGCCTTGGCTACACCTTC,CASTPGQGLGYTF
TRBJ1-1,TRBV5-1,TRBD1,-,TGCGCCAGCAGTCGGCAGGGGGGCTCGAACACTGAAGCTTTCTTT,CASSRQGGSNTEAFF
TRBJ1-2,TRBV6-5,-,-,TGTGCCAGCAGGAGCAGGGGCTACACCTTC,CASRSRGYTF